The rows below give T cell receptor beta chains drawn from one sample of a study of human T cells and chemical hapten exposure. TCRdb reprocessed the RACE reads with MiXCR, giving one entry per CDR3 protein. In the table there are about 73,000 distinct CDR3 sequences, 8.5% to 9% of which are singletons. The sample in question was whole blood, obtained in connection with sensitization to the hapten diphenylcyclopropenone (DPC). These receptors were collected from a woman aged 45-65 years with alopecia areata. Some clones in this sample may be carry-over from other donors' samples. Each CDR3 is given with its conserved first and last residue. Fields, in order: clone size, V gene, J gene, D gene, CDR3 DNA, CDR3 protein. A D gene is named only where the DNA matches it firmly. Only some rows state a clone size, as once, few, many or a class for expanded clones.

NA,TRBV7-2,TRBJ2-3,TRBD2,TGTGCCAGCAGCTTTCAGCGGGGGGCTGGGGATACGCAGTATTTT,CASSFQRGAGDTQYF
NA,TRBV12-3/TRBV12-4,TRBJ1-1,NA,TGTGCCAGCAGTCCCCCCAAGGGGACGGATTATGAAGCTTTCTTT,CASSPPKGTDYEAFF
many,TRBV4-3,TRBJ2-3,TRBD2,TGCGCCAGCAGCCAAGGAGCGGGAGTAGTTGATACGCAGTATTTT,CASSQGAGVVDTQYF
NA,TRBV9,TRBJ1-1,NA,TGTGCCAGCAGCGTAGGAGGAACAGAAGAGGCTTTCTTT,CASSVGGTEEAFF
few,TRBV2,TRBJ1-1,TRBD1,TGTGCCAGTAACCAGGGGGCACGGGTTACTGAAGCTTTCTTT,CASNQGARVTEAFF
many,TRBV20-1,TRBJ1-5,NA,TGCAGTGCCAGGGACGGCAATCAGCCCCAGCATTTT,CSARDGNQPQHF
NA,TRBV6-2/TRBV6-3,TRBJ1-2,TRBD1,TGTGCCAGCGGACGGACAGGGGACTTCACCTATGGCTACACCTTC,CASGRTGDFTYGYTF
few,TRBV7-2,TRBJ2-3,TRBD2,TGTGCCAGCAGATATCCGGGACTAGCGGGGGCAGGAGATACGCAGTATTTT,CASRYPGLAGAGDTQYF
few,TRBV3-1,TRBJ2-3,NA,TGTGCCAGCAGCCAAGTCACACTCATGAGCACAGATACGCAGTATTTT,CASSQVTLMSTDTQYF
few,TRBV9,TRBJ1-2,NA,TGTGCCAGCAGCCCTCCCTTGGGCGCCGACTATGGCTACACCTTC,CASSPPLGADYGYTF
few,TRBV4-1,TRBJ2-3,TRBD2,TGCGCCAGCAGCCAAGAGGGGTCTAGCGGGGGGGCCGTGACAGATACGCAGTATTTT,CASSQEGSSGGAVTDTQYF
NA,TRBV11-2,TRBJ2-7,TRBD2,TGTGCCAGCAGCCTCCCGCGTGCGGGAGCGGTAGACGAGCAGTACTTC,CASSLPRAGAVDEQYF
few,TRBV7-2,TRBJ2-3,TRBD2,TGTGCCAGCAGTTCCACTAGCGGGAGAACAGATACGCAGTATTTT,CASSSTSGRTDTQYF
many,TRBV5-1,TRBJ1-5,NA,TGCGCCAGCAGCGTCGAGGGCCGTACCAATCAGCCCCAGCATTTT,CASSVEGRTNQPQHF
few,TRBV19,TRBJ1-1,NA,TGTGCCAGTAGTATCTTGGGGGGTACCACTGAAGCTTTCTTT,CASSILGGTTEAFF
NA,TRBV30,TRBJ2-1,TRBD2,TGTGCCTGGGGGGGGGTCCTCTCCCCCTACAATGAGCAGTTCTTC,CAWGGVLSPYNEQFF
NA,TRBV27,TRBJ2-7,NA,TGTGCCAGCGCATCCGGGACGGGGCCCTACGAGCAGTACTTC,CASASGTGPYEQYF
few,TRBV2,TRBJ1-1,NA,TGTGCCAGCAGCCCGGGGCAGGGAATTGGGACTGAAGCTTTCTTT,CASSPGQGIGTEAFF
NA,TRBV7-3,TRBJ1-1,TRBD1,TGTGCCAGCAGCCGATCAGGGGGCGCGGGGACTGAAGCTTTCTTT,CASSRSGGAGTEAFF
NA,TRBV9,TRBJ2-7,NA,TGTGCCAGCAGCGCGGAACAGGAGACCTACGGCGAGCAGTACTTC,CASSAEQETYGEQYF
few,TRBV30,TRBJ1-1,TRBD1,TGTGCCTGGAGGACAGGGTATGAAGCTTTCTTT,CAWRTGYEAFF
many,TRBV5-1,TRBJ1-1,TRBD1,TGCGCCAGCAGCTTGGATCAGGGGGGTGGGGAAGCTTTCTTT,CASSLDQGGGEAFF
NA,TRBV5-6,TRBJ2-3,TRBD2,TGTGCCAGCAGCGGGGGAGCGGGGGGCACAGATACGCAGTATTTT,CASSGGAGGTDTQYF
once,TRBV11-2,TRBJ2-5,NA,TGTGCCAGCAGCCAGACTAGTGTGAGGATATACCAAGAGACCCAGTACTTC,CASSQTSVRIYQETQYF
few,TRBV18,TRBJ2-5,NA,TGTGCCAGCTCACCACCAAGCATTCGAGAGACCCAGTACTTC,CASSPPSIRETQYF
few,TRBV2,TRBJ2-3,NA,TGTGCCAGCAGTGGGGAGGACCGCACAGATACGCAGTATTTT,CASSGEDRTDTQYF
NA,TRBV7-9,TRBJ1-2,NA,TGTGCCAGCAGCGAGGACAGCTATGGCTACACCTTC,CASSEDSYGYTF
few,TRBV10-3,TRBJ2-1,TRBD1,TGTGCCATCAGTGATTTAGGGACAGGGAATGAGCAGTTCTTC,CAISDLGTGNEQFF
many,TRBV9,TRBJ2-7,TRBD2,TGTGCCAGCAGCTCCAGCGGGGGGGACTCCTACGAGCAGTACTTC,CASSSSGGDSYEQYF
few,TRBV20-1,TRBJ2-3,TRBD2,TGCAGTGCTAGCCCTCAGGCGGGAGGGTCGGATACGCAGTATTTT,CSASPQAGGSDTQYF
few,TRBV20-1,TRBJ2-1,TRBD2,TGCAGTGCTCTCCCTCTAGCGGGTCGTGACAATGAGCAGTTCTTC,CSALPLAGRDNEQFF
few,TRBV29-1,TRBJ2-3,TRBD2,TGCAGCGCCCGGGGACTAGCGGGGCTCACAGATACGCAGTATTTT,CSARGLAGLTDTQYF
NA,TRBV7-2,TRBJ2-7,TRBD2,TGTGCCAGCAGCTCCGGGACTAGCGGGCCCCTTAACTACGAGCAGTACTTC,CASSSGTSGPLNYEQYF
NA,TRBV12-3/TRBV12-4,TRBJ1-5,NA,TGTGCCAGCAGTTTAGCGGGAAATAGCAATCAGCCCCAGCATTTT,CASSLAGNSNQPQHF
few,TRBV19,TRBJ2-1,TRBD2,TGTGCCAGTAGTTTGGGACTAAGCTCCTACAATGAGCAGTTCTTC,CASSLGLSSYNEQFF
NA,TRBV3-1,TRBJ2-3,TRBD2,TGTGCCAGCAGCCGGACTAGCGCAGATACGCAGTATTTT,CASSRTSADTQYF
NA,TRBV5-8,TRBJ1-4,NA,TGTGCCAGCAGCTTGGGCGTAAGAATGTTTTTT,CASSLGVRMFF
NA,TRBV29-1,TRBJ2-5,NA,TGCAGCGTTGGAGCAGGGCAAGAGACCCAGTACTTC,CSVGAGQETQYF
NA,TRBV5-1,TRBJ1-2,NA,TGCGCCAGCAGCTTGGGACAGATCGCTAACTATGGCTACACCTTC,CASSLGQIANYGYTF
few,TRBV4-3,TRBJ2-7,NA,TGCGCCAGCAGCCAAGAACCTCACAGGGCCGAGCAGTACTTC,CASSQEPHRAEQYF
few,TRBV29-1,TRBJ2-2,NA,TGCAGCGTTGTTGGAGCGGACACCGGGGAGCTGTTTTTT,CSVVGADTGELFF
many,TRBV29-1,TRBJ2-5,NA,TGCAGCGTTGAAGAGGGATCGGACCAAGAGACCCAGTACTTC,CSVEEGSDQETQYF
many,TRBV10-3,TRBJ1-5,NA,TGTGCCATCAGCCAGTGGAAGGAGCCCCAGCATTTT,CAISQWKEPQHF
few,TRBV29-1,TRBJ1-1,TRBD1,TGCAGCGTTGAAGGTCAGGGGGGCACTGAAGCTTTCTTT,CSVEGQGGTEAFF
few,TRBV25-1,TRBJ2-5,TRBD2,TGTGCCAGCAGCCGTGCGGGAGGGTACCAAGAGACCCAGTACTTC,CASSRAGGYQETQYF
many,TRBV12-3/TRBV12-4,TRBJ1-1,NA,TGTGCCAGCAGTCCCGGGCCTAGTGTGGAAGCTTTCTTT,CASSPGPSVEAFF
few,TRBV10-1,TRBJ2-3,NA,TGCGCCAGCAGTGTCAGGGACGCGGATACGCAGTATTTT,CASSVRDADTQYF
NA,TRBV7-3,TRBJ1-3,TRBD1,TGTGCCAGCAGCTTAAGGGGACAGGGCTCTGGAAACACCATATATTTT,CASSLRGQGSGNTIYF
NA,TRBV20-1,TRBJ1-3,NA,TGCAGTGCTAGAGAGTTCCGGGGGACCGGCTCTGGAAACACCATATATTTT,CSAREFRGTGSGNTIYF
few,TRBV5-4,TRBJ2-5,TRBD1,TGTGCCAGCAGCTTGGTTCCAGGGGGTGTCGAGACCCAGTACTTC,CASSLVPGGVETQYF
few,TRBV7-2,TRBJ2-2,NA,TGTGCCAGCAGCTTAGAGTCCCTAGGCCCCTCGAACACCGGGGAGCTGTTTTTT,CASSLESLGPSNTGELFF
many,TRBV6-2/TRBV6-3,TRBJ1-5,TRBD1,TGTGCCAGCAGTTCTTCACTTGGGACAGGGGGGAATCAGCCCCAGCATTTT,CASSSSLGTGGNQPQHF
many,TRBV20-1,TRBJ2-3,TRBD2,TGCAGTGCGGCGGGACTAGCGGAGACAGATACGCAGTATTTT,CSAAGLAETDTQYF